This T cell receptor (beta chain) was sequenced during a study of Graves' ophthalmopathy and Graves' hyperthyroidism (dated by TCRdb to the late 2010s). Regarding the research as a whole: Peripheral blood was collected at initial diagnosis, before any treatment. The study used signatures of the TCR beta repertoire to tell Graves' ophthalmopathy apart from Graves' hyperthyroidism and to predict which patients would progress to ophthalmopathy. In total, some 140 blood samples were TCR-sequenced: approximately 42 ophthalmopathy, about 75 hyperthyroidism and about 17 hyperthyroidism-to-ophthalmopathy patients. The independent validation cohort included under 20 hyperthyroidism patients plus 17 patients who later progressed from hyperthyroidism to ophthalmopathy. To explore V-J signatures distinguishing ophthalmopathy from hyperthyroidism, a discovery set of about a hundred patients (around 42 ophthalmopathy, 57 stable hyperthyroidism) was enrolled. Once sampling was done, hyperthyroidism patients were given methimazole at a starting dose of 30 mg daily, while ophthalmopathy patients were given high-dose intravenous methylprednisolone. The roughly 91 discovery patients were randomly divided into training and test sets at a 7:3 ratio. T-cell repertoires of thyroid tissue and blood were compared in about six hyperthyroidism patients. What the work shows at the level of the full study, not this receptor alone: In validation, the model predicted ophthalmopathy progression with roughly 68% sensitivity and around 72% specificity; 12 predicted patients were CT-confirmed with GO in a median of approximately 6.5 months. Sample size was not predetermined statistically, and investigators were not blinded to group allocation. Most of the expanded thyroid clonotypes with a frequency above 0.001 were also detected in blood, and it was suggested that the thyroid immune response may be reflected by blood repertoires. In cross-validation, the 13-signature model distinguished ophthalmopathy from stable hyperthyroidism with around 86% sensitivity and around 84% specificity, while in the test set the corresponding values were about 80% and 75%.

This clonotype showed up many times. Its specific antigen is unknown. No clone much larger than this one lies a single base away; base qualities are absent. TCR beta CDR3 regions were amplified from RNA transcripts for repertoire sequencing. The first round of RT-PCR was done with HTBI primers and the Qiagen OneStep RT-PCR kit, and was followed by a second round of multiplex PCR, then size selection and purification. Libraries were sequenced on an Illumina HiSeq2000 using paired-end 100 bp reads. In the paper's pipeline: SOAPnuke was used for read processing, and reads with adapters, uncalled bases, a mean Phred below 15, or no exact constant-primer or identifier match were discarded. COPE v1.2.5 was used to merge high-quality paired reads. Unique nucleotide sequences were defined as clonotypes and aligned to IMGT TRB V, D and J references using MiTCR v1.1. The analysis was limited to V-J combinations with a frequency above 0.0001, which together covered 99% to 99.2% of repertoires. For each V-J combination, a TCR clonal expansion and chaos score was defined as F50 clonal expansion divided by the chaos observed in the TCRdist matrix. Welch's t-statistics and random forest were used to reduce the features to about a dozen V-J combinations, which were then used as input to a naive Bayes classifier. The Morisita-Horn index was used to measure how similar the thyroid and blood repertoires were. TCRdb reprocessing: public reads trimmed at Q25 with fastp, clones called with MiXCR, in-frame beta chains kept. Rows with a matching CDR3 protein are joined into one entry that keeps the most common DNA and genes. These V and J calls rely on TCRdb rather than the paper's analysis. A total of roughly 420,000 distinct CDR3 sequences appear in this sample, more than 20% of them only once. The ten largest account for approximately 3% of the sample.

A patient counted as having stable hyperthyroidism if there was no progression to ophthalmopathy within 18 months of follow-up. Hyperthyroidism patients were newly diagnosed, with disease duration under 2 months, and aged 18 to 65 years. Patients were excluded if they had other autoimmune diseases, uncontrolled infections, pregnancy or lactation. Diagnosis was based on clinical symptoms, serum thyroxine, TRAb, thyroid ultrasound and orbital computed tomography. PBMCs were isolated from more than 9 ml of fresh peripheral blood by Ficoll-Paque density gradient centrifugation. Total RNA was extracted using Trizol reagent, and RNA quality was checked on an Agilent 2100 Bioanalyzer. CDR1 and CDR2 are drawn from the germline V gene: WSHSY, SAAADI. The CDR3 starts with the cysteine, ends with the phenylalanine, and has 14 residues. CDR3 DNA is the only sequence kept; it has 42 bases, read in frame from the first base. V drops 3 bases and J drops 4 bases, leaving 12 bases in between.

Sequencing was done on a sample of peripheral blood. The chain is assembled from TRBV10-2 and TRBJ1-2, with the D gene not confidently named. This clonotype was sampled from a woman younger than 30 with stable Graves' hyperthyroidism. Donor details come from another sample of the same person, matched by shared clones. The sequenced DNA: TGCGCCAGCAGTGATCCAAGTGAAGTCTATGGCTACACCTTC. Its coded protein is CASSDPSEVYGYTF.